Following are 26 T cell receptor beta chains from one sample sequenced in a study of blood T cell repertoires in COVID-19. Method: immunoSEQ multiplex PCR; TCRdb's copy keeps in-frame clones and lacks some. This sample carries approximately 97,000 clones, 80% to 95% of them seen once, and the ten largest clones take under 2%. The sample comprised peripheral blood. These receptors originate from a woman aged 45-65 years with COVID-19, enrolled during active disease.

The rearrangement uses TRBV24-1 and TRBJ1-5; TRBD1 agrees at 7 bases. V lost 4 bases to trimming and J lost 3 bases; unmatched junction nucleotides: 2. This CDR3 comprises 14 residues. The germline gives CDR1 KGHDR, CDR2 SFDVKD. Written as DNA, the CDR3 is TGTGCCACCAGTGAGGGACAGATCAATCAGCCCCAGCATTTT. Translating gives CATSEGQINQPQHF.

The chain employs TRBV19 and TRBJ1-2; D is perhaps TRBD1 (5 bases). Per the germline V gene, CDR1 is LNHDA and CDR2 is SQIVND (reference sequence). This CDR3 is 12 amino acids long. The V gene lost 10 bases and the J gene lost 7 bases, with 16 bases spanning the gap. CDR3 in amino acids: CATKAGVRGYTF. The CDR3 DNA follows: TGTGCCACCAAGGCGGGGGTTCGTGGCTACACCTTC.

This chain's CDR3 is CASSPGQRGEKLFF. CDR3 DNA sequence: TGTGCCAGCAGTCCGGGTCAAAGGGGTGAAAAACTGTTTTTT. The gene calls are TRBV27 and TRBJ1-4; D is possibly TRBD1 (5 bases). Germline CDR1 reads MNHEY; CDR2 reads SMNVEV (reference sequence). This CDR3 is 14 amino acids long. Trimming took 5 bases from V and 7 from J, leaving 14 bases between them.

Concerning this clone: Other nucleotide sequences in the sample specify the same CDR3. The chain uses TRBV5-6 and TRBJ2-1, with 9 bases lining up with TRBD2. Trimming at V came to 0 bases and at J to 4 bases, leaving 2 bases not matched to a gene. Germline CDR1 is SGHDT and CDR2 is YYEEEE. The CDR3 sequence is 15 residues long. The DNA of the CDR3 is TGTGCCAGCAGCTTGGAGCGGGGGGCTTACAATGAGCAGTTCTTC. It translates to CASSLERGAYNEQFF.

V is TRBV19 and J is TRBJ1-3, with TRBD1 as a possible D gene (5 bases). Germline assignment: CDR1 LNHDA and CDR2 SQIVND (reference sequence). V was trimmed by 7 bases and J by 8 bases, leaving 18 bases between them. CDR3 length equals 14 residues. CDR3 amino acids: CASIPGHLVDTIYF. Here the CDR3 DNA reads TGTGCCAGTATCCCTGGACACCTTGTTGACACCATATATTTT.

V and J are TRBV10-3 and TRBJ1-1; a possible D gene is TRBD1 (5 bases). The germline V gene encodes CDR1 ENHRY and CDR2 SYGVKD. This CDR3 region has 12 residues. Deletions cut 7 bases from V and 4 bases from J, with 10 bases between. The CDR3 sequence: CAITGGSTEAFF. CDR3 nucleotide sequence: TGTGCCATCACGGGGGGGAGCACTGAAGCTTTCTTT.

The chain joins TRBV5-1 to TRBJ2-7, with 11 bases identical to TRBD1. This CDR3 has 15 residues. Per germline, CDR1 SGHRS and CDR2 YFSETQ. Trimming took 0 bases from V and 3 from J; bases not matched to a gene: 2. CDR3 nucleotides: TGCGCCAGCAGCTTGGGGACAGGGGGCCTCTACGAGCAGTACTTC. This sequence encodes CASSLGTGGLYEQYF. Filled out from reference TRBV5-1 and TRBJ2-7, the complete variable domain reads KAGVTQTPRYLIKTRGQQVTLSCSPISGHRSVSWYQQTPGQGLQFLFEYFSETQRNKGNFPGRFSGRQFSNSRSEMNVSTLELGDSALYLCASSLGTGGLYEQYFGPGTRLTVT.

This chain joins TRBV11-3 and TRBJ2-1; a weak D match, TRBD1 (5 bases). Trimming stripped 4 bases from V and 6 bases from J, with 16 bases between. Germline CDR1 and CDR2: SGHNT and YENEEA. This CDR3 is built from 15 residues. In nucleotides, the CDR3 is TGTGCCAGCAGCTCAGGACATACCAGCTCCAATGAGCAGTTCTTC. Its protein is CASSSGHTSSNEQFF.

The rearrangement joins TRBV5-6 to TRBJ1-5, with 7 bases aligning to TRBD1. This CDR3 has 15 residues. The V gene's germline CDR1 is SGHDT and CDR2 YYEEEE. The V gene end was trimmed by 3 bases and the J gene end by 2 bases; junction bases not matched to a gene: 5. CDR3 in amino acids: CASSSQGQGNQPQHF. In DNA form, the CDR3 reads TGTGCCAGCAGCTCGCAAGGACAGGGCAATCAGCCCCAGCATTTT.

The rearrangement uses TRBV28 and TRBJ1-5, with D tentatively TRBD1 (6 bases). In germline, CDR1 is MDHEN, CDR2 SYDVKM. The CDR3 spans 14 residues. V was shortened by 6 bases and J by 3 bases, with 12 bases between the two germline ends. CDR3 residues: CASSPTGSNQPQHF. CDR3 bases: TGTGCCAGCAGCCCGACAGGTTCCAATCAGCCCCAGCATTTT.

This sequence joins TRBV3-1 (or the pseudogene TRBV3-2) and TRBJ1-1; D is uncertain. V was trimmed by 2 bases and J by 5 bases, leaving 9 bases between them. CDR3 length: 13 amino acids. CDR1 is LGHDT, CDR2 YNNKEL, per germline (reference sequence). For the CDR3, the DNA is TGTGCCAGCAGCCAACTCCAGATTACTGAAGCTTTCTTT. Its translation is CASSQLQITEAFF.

A single count supports this clone. J is TRBJ1-1 and V is TRBV29-1; D gene ambiguous. V was clipped by 5 bases and J by 0 bases, with 10 bases between them. Germline assignment: CDR1 SQVTM and CDR2 ANQGSEA. This CDR3 has 13 residues. CDR3 residues: CSVHRKLNTEAFF. The CDR3 DNA sequence: TGCAGCGTTCACCGAAAGCTGAACACTGAAGCTTTCTTT.

This chain uses TRBV7-3 with TRBJ2-1; a possible D gene is TRBD2 (7 bases). This CDR3 is built from 13 residues. Deletions cut 5 bases from V and 10 bases from J, with 15 bases between. Germline loops: CDR1 SGHTA, CDR2 FQGTGA. In DNA, the CDR3 is TGTGCCAGCAGCCCCGTAGGGGGGGGCGAGCAGTTCTTC. Translation: CASSPVGGGEQFF.

The chain carries TRBV7-9 and TRBJ2-7; 13 nucleotides match TRBD2. This CDR3 has 15 residues. In germline, CDR1 is SEHNR, CDR2 FQNEAQ (reference sequence). J gave up 7 bases and V 6 bases, and 9 bases lay outside the gene matches. CDR3 residues: CASSPGLAGAGEQYF. The CDR3 DNA sequence: TGTGCCAGCAGTCCTGGACTAGCGGGGGCGGGAGAGCAGTACTTC.

V gene TRBV2 combines with J gene TRBJ1-2; 10 bases map to TRBD1. V shed 7 bases and J 7 bases; nucleotides not matched to a gene: 9. Germline V gene data show CDR1 as SNHLY and CDR2 as FYNNEI. CDR3 length equals 14 residues. Written as DNA, the CDR3 is TGTGCCAGCACCCCTCCGGGACAGGGGACTGGCTACACCTTC. This gives the protein CASTPPGQGTGYTF.

The CDR3 region is CATSRDLLSSTDTQYF. In DNA form, the CDR3 reads TGTGCCACCAGCAGAGACTTACTGTCTAGCACAGATACGCAGTATTTT. The chain employs TRBV15 and TRBJ2-3; D not certain. The CDR3 covers 16 residues. Germline V lookup: CDR1 LNHNV, CDR2 YYDKDF (reference sequence). V lost 0 bases and J 0 bases, leaving 10 bases between the germline ends.

Written as DNA, the CDR3 is TGCGCCAGCAGCTTGTCGCGGGGGATGACGAACACTGAAGCTTTCTTT. Translated: CASSLSRGMTNTEAFF. The chain employs TRBV5-1 and TRBJ1-1; a possible D gene is TRBD1 (5 bases). Germline CDR1 is SGHRS and CDR2 is YFSETQ. The V end lost 1 base, the J end lost 1 base, and 14 bases lay between the germline ends. The CDR3 loop spans 16 amino acids.

The V gene is TRBV5-4, the J gene TRBJ1-4, with D unclear. The germline gives CDR1 SGHNT, CDR2 YYREEE (reference sequence). The CDR3 is 15 residues long. V shed 0 bases and J shed 4 bases, with 10 bases lying between them. CDR3 protein: CASSLEPLNNEKLFF. In DNA form, the CDR3 reads TGTGCCAGCAGCTTGGAGCCTCTTAATAATGAAAAACTGTTTTTT.

The chain has TRBV7-2 and TRBJ1-3; D is ambiguous. The CDR3 runs 12 residues. Per germline, CDR1 SGHTA and CDR2 FQGNSA. V was cut by 2 bases and J by 7 bases, with 6 bases left in between. This CDR3 reads CASSLFPNTIYF. The CDR3 nucleotides are TGTGCCAGCAGCTTATTTCCGAACACCATATATTTT.

CDR3: CASSEMRGDSNEKLFF. CDR3 nucleotides: TGCGCCAGCAGTGAGATGCGGGGGGACTCTAATGAAAAACTGTTTTTT. The gene calls are TRBV10-1 and TRBJ1-4, with D possibly TRBD1 on 5 matching bases. This CDR3 has 16 residues. V gave up 2 bases and J gave up 3 bases, with 13 bases separating them. Germline lookup yields CDR1 WNHNN and CDR2 SYGVQD (reference sequence).

This sequence joins TRBV11-2 and TRBJ2-7; D might be TRBD1 (5 bases). Trimming removed 4 bases at V and 4 bases at J, with 17 bases between. This CDR3 region has 15 residues. Germline CDR1 is SGHAT and CDR2 is FQNNGV. CDR3 region: CASSSLKGRVYEQYF. CDR3 nucleotides: TGTGCCAGCAGCTCGTTAAAGGGGCGTGTTTACGAGCAGTACTTC.

V and J are TRBV24-1 and TRBJ2-3; TRBD1 matches at 8 bases. The CDR3 runs to 15 residues. The V gene end was trimmed by 1 base and the J gene end by 4 bases; junction bases not matched to a gene: 3. Germline V gives CDR1 KGHDR, CDR2 SFDVKD. For the CDR3, the DNA is TGTGCCACCAGTGATTTCAGGGGGCCAGCAGATACGCAGTATTTT. It translates to CATSDFRGPADTQYF.

DNA for the CDR3: TGTGCCAGCATGCCGCGGGGGGGCCGCACCGGGGAGCTGTTTTTT. Protein: CASMPRGGRTGELFF. The chain joins TRBV7-2 to TRBJ2-2; 9 nucleotides align to TRBD2. The CDR3 is made up of 15 amino acids. The trim removed 7 bases at V and 4 bases at J, leaving 7 bases unmatched. In germline, CDR1 is SGHTA, CDR2 FQGNSA.

The CDR3 sequence is CASSDRQPYEQYV. The CDR3 DNA is TGTGCCAGCAGTGATAGACAGCCCTACGAGCAGTACGTC. This rearrangement joins TRBV2 to TRBJ2-7; perhaps TRBD1 as D (5 bases). This CDR3 contains 13 residues. Germline-derived CDR1 and CDR2 are SNHLY and FYNNEI. The ends were cut back, 3 bases at V and 2 bases at J, with 8 bases in the middle.

The rearrangement uses TRBV19 and TRBJ2-2; TRBD2 agrees at 8 bases. CDR3 size: 15 residues. In germline, CDR1 is LNHDA, CDR2 SQIVND (reference sequence). V shed 4 bases, J shed 5 bases, and the junction held 6 bases outside the gene matches. CDR3 DNA sequence: TGTGCCAGTAGTAGGGGACTAGAGCGGACCGGGGAGCTGTTTTTT. Translation: CASSRGLERTGELFF. The full variable domain, completed using reference TRBV19 and TRBJ2-2, is DGGITQSPKYLFRKEGQNVTLSCEQNLNHDAMYWYRQDPGQGLRLIYYSQIVNDFQKGDIAEGYSVSREKKESFPLTVTSAQKNPTAFYLCASSRGLERTGELFFGEGSRLTVL.

The genes are TRBV6-4 and TRBJ2-1; 11 nucleotides line up with TRBD2. The CDR3 extends over 20 amino acids. V gave up 2 bases and J gave up 2 bases; unmatched junction bases: 14. The germline V gene encodes CDR1 MRHNA and CDR2 SNTAGT. The CDR3 coding sequence is TGTGCCAGCAGTGACCCGTCCGATTGTAGCGGGGGGGCGGCCTACAATGAGCAGTTCTTC. Protein product: CASSDPSDCSGGAAYNEQFF.